This entry concerns a single T cell receptor (beta chain). The sample belongs to a study of CD8 T cells in Susac syndrome. Random hexamers were used to reverse transcribe roughly 0.45 to 1 ug of RNA. Multiplex immunoSEQ PCR targeted 54 Vbeta and 13 Jbeta TCR beta segments. TCRdb re-analysed the immunoSEQ multiplex PCR reads in MiXCR, keeping a single row per CDR3 protein. This table holds 180,000 or so distinct CDR3 sequences, 90% to 95% found once. High-throughput TCR beta sequencing covered peripheral CD8+ and CD4+ T cells. Healthy donors constituted the controls, which were matched for age and sex. Negative isolation yielded CD8+ and CD4+ T cells; FACS enriched TEMRA cells. Germline CDR1 reads ENHRY; CDR2 reads SYGVKD. V lost 10 bases to trimming and J lost 5 bases; unmatched junction nucleotides: 5. The CDR3 has 13 residues.

This clonotype was sampled from a human donor in good health. V and J are TRBV10-3 and TRBJ2-1, with 10 bases that match TRBD1. Sequenced sample: CD4+ T cells from PBMCs. This chain's CDR3 is CATEGTGDNEQFF. The CDR3 DNA sequence: TGTGCCACCGAAGGGACAGGGGACAATGAGCAGTTCTTC.